The clone carrying this T cell receptor beta chain occurred a few times. The antigen is not known. This entry belongs to a study of identical twins. General study points: Weaker excess twin sharing was seen among beta out-of-frame sequences.

TCRdb reprocessed the 5' RACE reads via MiXCR and lists one record per CDR3 protein. Among about 520,000 distinct CDR3 sequences, less than 25% were seen once, and the ten largest hold around 0.91%. V shed 5 bases and J shed 0 bases, with 20 bases lying between them. Germline CDR1 reads SGHTA; CDR2 reads FQGNSA. This CDR3 has 17 amino acids. The same sample was also studied in work on T cells expressing NK-cell markers. That paper adds: For a few donors, these clonotypes were likewise the leading ones in the CD3+CD56-NKG2C+ fraction.

The rearrangement uses TRBV7-2 and TRBJ2-7; a possible D gene is TRBD2 (6 bases). The clonotype originates from a woman in her late teens or twenties in good health. Sequencing was performed on CD4+ T cells sorted from blood. The CDR3 DNA is TGTGCCAGCAGCCGACAATTCGGCGGGGCCCTCTCCTACGAGCAGTACTTC. It yields the protein CASSRQFGGALSYEQYF.